Each of the 31 T cell receptor beta chains below was sequenced from the same sample in a study of blood T cell repertoires in COVID-19. Clones were read by immunoSEQ multiplex PCR, and TCRdb kept only the in-frame ones, dropping some. The sample holds some 60,000 clones; around 79% are singletons and the top ten take roughly 18%. The sample consisted of peripheral blood. Every receptor here comes from a woman in her fifties or sixties with active or convalescent COVID-19.

V and J are TRBV7-9 and TRBJ2-3; TRBD1 might be the D (5 bases). The CDR3 is 15 amino acids. Per the germline V gene, CDR1 is SEHNR and CDR2 is FQNEAQ (reference sequence). Trimming cost V 5 bases and J 5 bases, with 17 bases left between them. The CDR3 region has the DNA TGTGCCAGCAGCCCGACGAGAACAGGCATAGATACGCAGTATTTT. It is translated as CASSPTRTGIDTQYF.

V is TRBV19 and J is TRBJ2-3, with a possible D match to TRBD2 (6 bases). This CDR3 contains 16 residues. CDR1 LNHDA and CDR2 SQIVND come from the germline V gene (reference sequence). V lost 4 bases to trimming and J lost 0 bases, with 14 bases between them. This CDR3 is CASSTSSDSSTDTQYF. The CDR3 DNA sequence: TGTGCCAGTAGTACATCTAGCGACTCTAGCACAGATACGCAGTATTTT.

The rearrangement links TRBV15 to TRBJ1-3, with D maybe TRBD1 (5 bases). The CDR3 runs 14 residues. Trimming cost V 3 bases and J 0 bases, with 6 bases left between them. In germline, CDR1 is LNHNV, CDR2 YYDKDF (reference sequence). The CDR3 nucleotides are TGTGCCACCAGCAGGACAGACTCTGGAAACACCATATATTTT. Encoded protein: CATSRTDSGNTIYF.

CDR3 amino acids: CATSDVTGTTSGANVLTF. In nucleotides, the CDR3 is TGTGCCACCAGTGATGTAACCGGGACAACCTCTGGGGCCAACGTCCTGACTTTC. This chain uses TRBV24-1 with TRBJ2-6; weak D call: TRBD1 (6 bases). The germline V gene has CDR1 KGHDR and CDR2 SFDVKD. Trimming stripped 3 bases from V and 0 bases from J, with 14 bases between. This CDR3 has 18 amino acids.

As DNA, the CDR3 is TGTGCCAGCACCCGAGTGGGGGCGGGAGACGGAACAGATACGCAGTATTTT. It is translated as CASTRVGAGDGTDTQYF. The V and J genes are TRBV5-6 and TRBJ2-3; possibly TRBD2 for D (7 bases). The CDR3 has 17 residues. The V gene's germline CDR1 is SGHDT and CDR2 YYEEEE. Trimming left V 6 bases short and J 3 bases short, with 23 bases between.

As regards this clone: The germline gene is not matched at one end of the junction; a read error may be the cause. J is TRBJ2-7 and V is TRBV9; tentatively, D is TRBD2 (6 bases). Germline V gene lookup returns CDR1 SGDLS and CDR2 YYNGEE. This CDR3 comprises 11 residues. CDR3 DNA sequence: TGTGCCAGCAGCGTAGGTCTAGCGATGCACTTC. This codes for CASSVGLAMHF. The full variable domain, rest sourced from reference TRBV9 and TRBJ2-7, is DSGVTQTPKHLITATGQRVTLRCSPRSGDLSVYWYQQSLDQGLQFLIQYYNGEERAKGNILERFSAQQFPDLHSELNLSSLELGDSALYFCASSVGLAMHFGPGTRLTVT.

The chain is built from TRBV6-2 or TRBV6-3 and TRBJ1-1; perhaps TRBD1 as D (5 bases). V shed 4 bases and J shed 7 bases, with 16 bases lying between them. This CDR3 is 14 amino acids long. Germline V lookup: CDR1 MNHEY, CDR2 SVGEGT. The CDR3 DNA reads as TGTGCCAGCAGTTCCTATGGGGGGAACGGTGAAGCTTTCTTT. Encoded protein: CASSSYGGNGEAFF.

The rearrangement links TRBV7-2 to TRBJ1-3, with D possibly being TRBD1 (5 bases). CDR3 length: 16 amino acids. V lost 2 bases and J lost 0, with 11 bases in between. Germline lookup yields CDR1 SGHTA and CDR2 FQGNSA. Here the CDR3 reads CASSLLGQLSGNTIYF. The CDR3, as DNA: TGTGCCAGCAGCTTATTGGGGCAGCTCTCTGGAAACACCATATATTTT.

This clone turned up a few times. The rearrangement joins TRBV13 to TRBJ2-3; 8 bases line up with TRBD2. Germline trimming cut 1 base from V and 5 bases from J; bases unmatched to any gene: 5. Germline values: CDR1 PRHDT, CDR2 FYEKMQ (reference sequence). The length of the CDR3 is 15 residues. The CDR3 sequence: CASSLVERERDTQYF. In DNA, the CDR3 is TGTGCCAGCAGCTTAGTAGAGCGGGAGAGAGATACGCAGTATTTT.

This chain connects TRBV3-1 (or the pseudogene TRBV3-2) to TRBJ2-1, with 8 positions matching TRBD2. Germline CDR1 and CDR2: LGHDT and YNNKEL (reference sequence). The CDR3 has 16 residues. Trimming at V came to 3 bases and at J to 7 bases, leaving 11 bases not matched to a gene. The CDR3 nucleotides are TGTGCCAGCAGCCACTGGCGGGAGGCGAAAAAAAATGAGCAGTTCTTC. This translates into CASSHWREAKKNEQFF.

V gene TRBV27 combines with J gene TRBJ2-2, with TRBD1 matching 8 bases. V was pared by 6 bases and J by 7 bases, with 16 bases of the junction left unmatched. The CDR3 sequence is 17 residues long. Germline assignment: CDR1 MNHEY and CDR2 SMNVEV (reference sequence). The CDR3 DNA follows: TGTGCCAGCAGGACTAATGCTGGACAGGGCGGCGGCGGGGAGCTGTTTTTT. Translating gives CASRTNAGQGGGGELFF.

The gene calls are TRBV5-4 and TRBJ1-1; D is possibly TRBD1 (5 bases). The CDR3 is 13 amino acids. The germline V gene encodes CDR1 SGHNT and CDR2 YYREEE (reference sequence). Trimming left V 4 bases short and J 4 bases short, with 11 bases between. CDR3 bases: TGTGCCAGCAGCACCGGGGGGGGCACTGAAGCTTTCTTT. Amino acids: CASSTGGGTEAFF.

The rearrangement links TRBV18 to TRBJ2-1; 14 bases align to TRBD2. The junction had 4 bases not matched to a gene; V was cut back by 0 bases and J by 6 bases. This CDR3 region has 17 residues. Germline CDR1 and CDR2: KGHSH and LQKENI. CDR3 DNA: TGTGCCAGCTCACCACCGGGACTAGCGGGAGTGAGCAATGAGCAGTTCTTC. It translates to CASSPPGLAGVSNEQFF.

The V and J genes are TRBV18 and TRBJ1-2; TRBD1 might be the D (5 bases). This CDR3 spans 15 amino acids. V was shortened by 4 bases and J by 3 bases, with 15 bases between the two germline ends. Germline CDR1 is KGHSH and CDR2 is LQKENI. Written as DNA, the CDR3 is TGTGCCAGCTCACAAGGCGGGACCGCCGACTATGGCTACACCTTC. As protein: CASSQGGTADYGYTF.

This clone turned up a few times. The rearrangement uses TRBV29-1 and TRBJ1-1; TRBD1 is a possible D gene (6 bases). Trimming took 4 bases from V and 7 from J, leaving 13 bases between them. This CDR3 contains 12 residues. CDR1 is SQVTM, CDR2 ANQGSEA, per germline. The CDR3 spells CSVVGTLFEAFF. The CDR3 DNA reads as TGCAGCGTTGTTGGGACACTATTTGAAGCTTTCTTT.

This clone was counted a single time. The chain links TRBV4-1 to TRBJ2-7; TRBD2 matches at 7 bases. This CDR3 has 14 amino acids. Trimming cost V 4 bases and J 3 bases; bases outside gene matches: 6. Germline values: CDR1 MGHRA, CDR2 YSYEKL. The CDR3 spells CASSPRDYDYEQYF. CDR3 bases: TGCGCCAGCAGCCCCCGGGACTACGACTACGAGCAGTACTTC.

As for this clone: A much larger clone is a single base away; this may be a read error. The chain carries TRBV11-2 and TRBJ2-5; D remains unclear. The germline V and J ends were trimmed by 0 bases and 5 bases, with 4 bases remaining between them. The CDR3 has 12 residues. Looked up from germline, CDR1 is SGHAT and CDR2 is FQNNGV. Written as DNA, the CDR3 is TGTGCCAGCAGCTTAGAATCGGAGACCCAGTACTTC. Translated: CASSLESETQYF. Full variable domain (missing parts from reference TRBV11-2 and TRBJ2-5): EAGVAQSPRYKIIEKRQSVAFWCNPISGHATLYWYQQILGQGPKLLIQFQNNGVVDDSQLPKDRFSAERLKGVDSTLKIQPAKLEDSAVYLCASSLESETQYFGPGTRLLVL.

This chain connects TRBV12-3 or TRBV12-4 to TRBJ1-3; tentative D call: TRBD1 (6 bases). The CDR3 has 13 residues. The V end was cut by 3 bases, the J end by 7 bases, with 10 bases between. The CDR3 nucleotides are TGTGCCAGCAGTTTCGGGCAGGGGAACACCATATATTTT. It codes for CASSFGQGNTIYF.

This sequence joins TRBV7-6 and TRBJ1-3; 7 nucleotides match TRBD1. V was clipped by 3 bases and J by 4 bases; unmatched bases: 6. The CDR3 consists of 15 residues. The V gene's germline CDR1 is SGHVS and CDR2 FNYEAQ. As DNA, the CDR3 is TGTGCCAGCAGCTTGGAGGGGGCGGTAGGAAACACCATATATTTT. This translates into CASSLEGAVGNTIYF.

V usage is TRBV2 and J usage is TRBJ1-2; D is possibly TRBD1 (6 bases). Germline V gene data show CDR1 as SNHLY and CDR2 as FYNNEI. Trimming stripped 3 bases from V and 3 bases from J, with 23 bases between. The CDR3 sequence is 18 residues long. The CDR3 coding sequence is TGTGCCAGCAGTGAGACCCTAGGGCAGGGGATGTTAGACTATGGCTACACCTTC. Translation: CASSETLGQGMLDYGYTF.

This rearrangement joins TRBV15 to TRBJ2-2; no definite D call. Germline lookup yields CDR1 LNHNV and CDR2 YYDKDF (reference sequence). The CDR3 spans 13 residues. Trimming left V 0 bases short and J 7 bases short, with 6 bases between. This chain's CDR3 is CATSRDLIGELFF. The CDR3 nucleotides read TGTGCCACCAGCAGAGATCTTATCGGGGAGCTGTTTTTT.

The chain couples TRBV6-5 to TRBJ1-1; a weak D match, TRBD1 (5 bases). Germline V lookup: CDR1 MNHEY, CDR2 SVGAGI. CDR3 length: 13 residues. The ends were cut back, 6 bases at V and 4 bases at J, with 12 bases in the middle. CDR3 DNA: TGTGCCAGCAGAAGGGGCTGGGGCACTGAAGCTTTCTTT. The encoded protein is CASRRGWGTEAFF.

This clone was counted ten times or more. The rearrangement joins TRBV5-1 to TRBJ1-1; tentative D call: TRBD1 (6 bases). The germline CDR1 and CDR2 sequences are SGHRS and YFSETQ. The CDR3 totals 15 residues. V was shortened by 0 bases and J by 7 bases, with 16 bases between the two germline ends. CDR3 nucleotides: TGCGCCAGCAGCTTGGACCTGACAGGACCAGTTGAAGCTTTCTTT. It translates to CASSLDLTGPVEAFF.

The gene calls are TRBV19 and TRBJ1-1, with 7 bases matching TRBD1. Germline V lookup: CDR1 LNHDA, CDR2 SQIVND (reference sequence). The CDR3 is 15 residues long. The V and J ends lost 5 bases and 11 bases, in that order; junction bases with no gene match: 17. The CDR3 protein is CASSPTGATPWEAFF. The CDR3 DNA sequence: TGTGCCAGTAGTCCTACAGGGGCCACCCCGTGGGAGGCTTTCTTT.

This chain uses TRBV18 with TRBJ2-7; 9 bases align to TRBD2. CDR1 is KGHSH, CDR2 LQKENI, per germline. This CDR3 comprises 16 residues. The V and J ends lost 0 bases and 2 bases, in that order; junction bases with no gene match: 5. Here the CDR3 reads CASSPPTSGLPYEQYF. The CDR3 DNA follows: TGTGCCAGCTCACCACCTACTAGCGGGCTTCCCTACGAGCAGTACTTC.

V is TRBV9 and J is TRBJ2-7; TRBD2 agrees at 9 bases. V gave up 4 bases and J gave up 7 bases; unmatched junction bases: 12. This CDR3 has 15 amino acids. Per germline, CDR1 SGDLS and CDR2 YYNGEE. The CDR3 spells CASSPSGGRAREQYF. The DNA for the CDR3 is TGTGCCAGCAGCCCAAGCGGCGGGAGGGCACGAGAGCAGTACTTC.

V and J are TRBV7-9 and TRBJ2-7; TRBD1 agrees at 10 bases. The CDR3 runs 16 residues. J lost 2 bases, V lost 8 bases, and 12 bases had no gene match. Germline CDR1 reads SEHNR; CDR2 reads FQNEAQ (reference sequence). In nucleotides, the CDR3 is TGTGCCAGCGCCCGTCGAGCGGGACAGGGGACCTACGAGCAGTACTTC. Translated: CASARRAGQGTYEQYF.

V and J are TRBV18 and TRBJ2-3; tentatively, D is TRBD2 (5 bases). V shed 4 bases and J shed 3 bases, with 11 bases lying between them. The CDR3 runs 14 residues. The germline V gene encodes CDR1 KGHSH and CDR2 LQKENI. DNA of the CDR3: TGTGCCAGCTCACAAAACTCGGGAACAGATACGCAGTATTTT. Encoded protein: CASSQNSGTDTQYF.

This clone was seen more than once but under ten times. The genes are TRBV5-1 and TRBJ1-1; D possibly corresponds to TRBD1 (6 bases). Germline CDR1 SGHRS, CDR2 YFSETQ. The CDR3 is 15 residues long. The V gene lost 4 bases and the J gene lost 0 bases, with 13 bases spanning the gap. CDR3 in DNA: TGCGCCAGCAGCCAACAGGGTCCGATGAACACTGAAGCTTTCTTT. Its protein is CASSQQGPMNTEAFF.

The chain carries TRBV28 and TRBJ2-3; 9 bases match TRBD2. Germline CDR1 MDHEN, CDR2 SYDVKM. The CDR3 is 15 residues long. The trim removed 7 bases at V and 3 bases at J, leaving 8 bases unmatched. The CDR3 loop is CASNMAGGLTDTQYF. The CDR3 DNA is TGTGCCAGCAACATGGCGGGAGGGCTTACAGATACGCAGTATTTT.

The chain links TRBV28 to TRBJ2-7, with D possibly matching TRBD1 (7 bases). V was trimmed by 5 bases and J by 0 bases, leaving 17 bases between them. The V gene's germline CDR1 is MDHEN and CDR2 SYDVKM. The CDR3 covers 16 residues. In nucleotides, the CDR3 is TGTGCCAGCAGTCGCGGGACAGTGCGCCACTCCTACGAGCAGTACTTC. It yields the protein CASSRGTVRHSYEQYF.